The T cell receptor (beta chain) described here comes from a study of blood T cell repertoires in COVID-19. At the level of the study: T cells, B-cell-depleted T cells, or PBMCs provided the cDNA or gDNA that served as material.

The count of this clone is one. Per the original methods: Scientists estimated how many nucleated cells there were by amplifying reference gene primers. Produced via immunoSEQ multiplex PCR; TCRdb's table is partial and in-frame only. The D gene and trimming were derived from the DNA, and the V and J assignments and clone size from that table. The sample lists about 520,000 clones, 80% to 90% occurring once. Input material: peripheral blood. This TCR came from a human donor in a cohort sampled during active COVID-19.

The CDR3 loop reads CASRTSGSSYEQYF. Written as DNA, the CDR3 is TGTGCCAGCAGGACTAGCGGTAGCTCCTACGAGCAGTACTTC. The chain combines TRBV21-1 with TRBJ2-7; TRBD2 reflects the table's D call only, with no check against the DNA. TRBV21-1 is labeled a pseudogene. The CDR3 consists of 14 residues.